A single sample gave rise to the 14 T cell receptor beta chains below, sequenced in a study of neurological immune-mediated disorders (dated by TCRdb to about 2019). The protocol used for the library was 5' RACE. Sequencing was performed on an Illumina HiSeq 2500. The public reads were reanalyzed by TCRdb: fastp trimming at Q25, MiXCR alignment, in-frame beta chains only. Identical CDR3 protein sequences are pooled into one entry, listed with their most common genes and DNA. Here the sample has tens of thousands of distinct CDR3 sequences; around an eighth occur a single time. Clones ranked in the top ten supply 9.5% to 12% of the sample. What the time point label conveys for this sample: longitudinal time-point 3. Sequences were obtained from PBMCs. The source of these receptors is a man aged 25-45 years in good health.

This clonotype was seen at least ten times. The chain combines TRBV27 with TRBJ1-3, with 8 bases that match TRBD1. With V trimmed by 5 bases and J by 3 bases, 9 bases remained unmatched. The CDR3 is 16 amino acids. CDR1 is MNHEY, CDR2 SMNVEV, per germline (reference sequence). The CDR3 sequence: CASSAKATGDGNTIYF. DNA of the CDR3: TGTGCCAGCAGTGCCAAGGCGACAGGGGATGGAAACACCATATATTTT.

The V gene is TRBV5-1, the J gene TRBJ2-1; D possibly uses TRBD1 or TRBD2 (6 bases each). Germline CDR1 SGHRS, CDR2 YFSETQ. CDR3 length: 14 amino acids. The ends were cut back, 5 bases at V and 8 bases at J, with 17 bases in the middle. The CDR3 loop reads CASRGVGGGDEQFF. CDR3 nucleotide sequence: TGCGCCAGCAGAGGGGTAGGGGGAGGAGATGAGCAGTTCTTC. The whole variable domain, filled in from reference TRBV5-1 and TRBJ2-1, reads KAGVTQTPRYLIKTRGQQVTLSCSPISGHRSVSWYQQTPGQGLQFLFEYFSETQRNKGNFPGRFSGRQFSNSRSEMNVSTLELGDSALYLCASRGVGGGDEQFFGPGTRLTVL.

This clonotype has a count of ten or more. The chain employs TRBV28 and TRBJ2-7; D may match TRBD1 or TRBD2 (6 bases each). Trimming took off 4 bases at V and 4 bases at J, with 20 bases between the two ends. Per the germline V gene, CDR1 is MDHEN and CDR2 is SYDVKM. There are 16 residues in the CDR3. The DNA for the CDR3 is TGTGCCAGCAGTTCTATAACAGGGACTTCCTTTTACGAGCAGTACTTC. It translates to CASSSITGTSFYEQYF.

The chain joins TRBV11-2 to TRBJ2-2; the match to TRBD2 covers 11 bases. In germline, CDR1 is SGHAT, CDR2 FQNNGV. With V trimmed by 4 bases and J by 3 bases, 1 base remained unmatched. There are 15 residues in the CDR3. CDR3 amino acids: CASSSLAGDTGELFF. Here the CDR3 DNA reads TGTGCCAGCAGCTCACTAGCGGGAGACACCGGGGAGCTGTTTTTT.

This clonotype occurred many times. This chain connects TRBV6-1 to TRBJ2-3; D unclear. Germline CDR1 and CDR2: MNHNS and SASEGT. The CDR3 covers 14 residues. V lost 3 bases, J lost 4 bases, and 11 bases lay in between. The CDR3: CASSEPQYADTQYF. The CDR3 DNA sequence: TGTGCCAGCAGTGAGCCCCAGTACGCAGATACGCAGTATTTT.

This clonotype was picked up many times. The chain is built from TRBV3-1 and TRBJ2-3, with D unclear. V was trimmed by 4 bases and J by 0 bases, leaving 11 bases between them. This CDR3 comprises 15 residues. The germline V gene encodes CDR1 LGHDT and CDR2 YNNKEL (reference sequence). This CDR3 reads CASSLRISSTDTQYF. CDR3 DNA sequence: TGTGCCAGCAGCCTACGGATCTCTAGCACAGATACGCAGTATTTT.

Concerning this clonotype itself: Likely a read error: the CDR3 ends without its conserved phenylalanine or tryptophan. The chain couples TRBV3-1 to TRBJ2-1; D is perhaps TRBD2 (5 bases). Germline values: CDR1 LGHDT, CDR2 YNNKEL (reference sequence). The CDR3 consists of 12 residues. The CDR3 loop reads CANSQDRDQQFL. CDR3 DNA: TGTGCCAACAGCCAAGACCGGGATCAGCAGTTCTTA.

Concerning this clonotype itself: This may be a read error, as it is one base from a much larger clone. This chain links TRBV20-1 with TRBJ1-2, with TRBD1 matching 10 bases. The V segment lost 6 bases and the J segment 11 bases; nucleotides outside the gene matches: 18. CDR3 size: 15 residues. The germline CDR1 and CDR2 sequences are DFQATT and SNEGSKA (reference sequence). CDR3 DNA sequence: TGCAGTGCCCCCCCTTCCGGGACAGGGGATTCAGTGTACACCTTC. It codes for CSAPPSGTGDSVYTF.

Regarding this clonotype: A read error may account for a junction end that differs from germline. J is TRBJ1-4 and V is TRBV5-1; 7 bases are shared with TRBD1. This CDR3 comprises 14 residues. Germline CDR1 SGHRS, CDR2 YFSETQ. The CDR3 DNA follows: TGCGCCAGCAGCGTTACCGGGACAGATAATGAAAAACTTTTT. Translating it yields CASSVTGTDNEKLF.

This clonotype was seen at least ten times. The V call is TRBV7-2, the J call TRBJ2-3; TRBD2 agrees at 13 bases. The CDR3 sequence is 16 residues long. Trimming took 3 bases from V and 2 from J; bases not matched to a gene: 2. Germline V gives CDR1 SGHTA, CDR2 FQGNSA. The CDR3 DNA reads TGTGCCAGCAGCTTCGGACTAGCGGGAGCCACAGATACGCAGTATTTT. Translating gives CASSFGLAGATDTQYF.

This clonotype was detected many times. V usage is TRBV5-1 and J usage is TRBJ2-5; 8 bases match TRBD2. This CDR3 region has 16 residues. Germline lookup yields CDR1 SGHRS and CDR2 YFSETQ. The V gene end was trimmed by 9 bases and the J gene end by 5 bases; junction bases not matched to a gene: 18. The CDR3 DNA follows: TGCGCCACCAGGGGCGGATCGGGAGGGCCGGAGGAGACCCAGTACTTC. It codes for CATRGGSGGPEETQYF. The variable domain in full, with the rest retrieved from reference TRBV5-1 and TRBJ2-5, is KAGVTQTPRYLIKTRGQQVTLSCSPISGHRSVSWYQQTPGQGLQFLFEYFSETQRNKGNFPGRFSGRQFSNSRSEMNVSTLELGDSALYLCATRGGSGGPEETQYFGPGTRLLVL.

A word on this clonotype: A much larger clone lies one base from this, so it may be a read error. The genes are TRBV7-2 and TRBJ2-3; 7 bases are a match to TRBD2. The CDR3 runs 17 residues. CDR1 SGHTA and CDR2 FQGNSA come from the germline V gene. Trimming took 5 bases from V and 3 from J; bases not matched to a gene: 14. The CDR3 DNA reads TGTGCCAGCAGCCCAATGAAGACTATCGGGAGGACAGATACGCAGTATTTT. Translating gives CASSPMKTIGRTDTQYF.

In this sample, this clonotype turned up many times. This chain uses TRBV27 with TRBJ2-1, with D maybe TRBD2 (6 bases). This CDR3 contains 14 residues. With 0 bases removed from V and 7 bases from J, the gap between germline ends came to 10 bases. Germline assignment: CDR1 MNHEY and CDR2 SMNVEV (reference sequence). CDR3 region: CASSLSAGRNEQFF. The DNA of the CDR3 is TGTGCCAGCAGTTTATCGGCAGGGAGGAATGAGCAGTTCTTC.

The rearrangement joins TRBV6-4 to TRBJ2-4, with 7 nucleotides matching TRBD2. The CDR3 covers 16 residues. Germline V lookup: CDR1 MRHNA, CDR2 SNTAGT. The trim removed 2 bases at V and 4 bases at J, leaving 8 bases unmatched. Written as DNA, the CDR3 is TGTGCCAGCAGTGACCCCCGGGAGGCCCCAAAAAACATTCAGTACTTC. Protein: CASSDPREAPKNIQYF.